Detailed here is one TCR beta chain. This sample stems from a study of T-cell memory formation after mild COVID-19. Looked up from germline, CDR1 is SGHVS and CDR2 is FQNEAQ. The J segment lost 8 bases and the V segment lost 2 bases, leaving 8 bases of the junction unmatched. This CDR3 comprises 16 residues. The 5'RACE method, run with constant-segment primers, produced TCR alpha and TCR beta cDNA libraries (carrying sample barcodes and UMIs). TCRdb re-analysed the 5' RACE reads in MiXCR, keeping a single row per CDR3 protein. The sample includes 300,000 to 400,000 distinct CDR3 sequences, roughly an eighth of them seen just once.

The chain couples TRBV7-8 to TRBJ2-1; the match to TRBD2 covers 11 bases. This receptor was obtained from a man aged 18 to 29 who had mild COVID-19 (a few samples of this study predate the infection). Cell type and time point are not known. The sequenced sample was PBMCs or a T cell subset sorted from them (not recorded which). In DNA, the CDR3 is TGTGCCAGCAGCTTATTCCTAGCGGGGGGCGGGGATGAGCAGTTCTTC. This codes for CASSLFLAGGGDEQFF.